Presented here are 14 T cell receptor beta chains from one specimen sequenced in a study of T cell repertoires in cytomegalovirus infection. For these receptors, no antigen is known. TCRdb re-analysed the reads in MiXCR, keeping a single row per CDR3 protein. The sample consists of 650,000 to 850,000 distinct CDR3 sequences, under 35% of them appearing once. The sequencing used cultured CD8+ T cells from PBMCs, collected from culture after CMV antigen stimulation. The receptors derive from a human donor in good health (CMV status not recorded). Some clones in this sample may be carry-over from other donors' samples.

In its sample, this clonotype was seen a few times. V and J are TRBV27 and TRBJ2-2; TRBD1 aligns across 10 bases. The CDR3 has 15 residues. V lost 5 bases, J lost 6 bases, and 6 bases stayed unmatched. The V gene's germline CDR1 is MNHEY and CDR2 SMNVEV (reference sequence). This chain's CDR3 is CASSPRDRGPGELFF. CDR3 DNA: TGTGCCAGCAGTCCCCGGGACAGGGGTCCCGGGGAGCTGTTTTTT.

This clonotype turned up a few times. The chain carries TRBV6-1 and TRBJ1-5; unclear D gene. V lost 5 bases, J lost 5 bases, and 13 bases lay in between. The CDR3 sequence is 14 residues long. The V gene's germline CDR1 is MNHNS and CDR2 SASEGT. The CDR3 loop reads CASSTPGGDQPQHF. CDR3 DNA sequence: TGTGCCAGCAGTACCCCGGGCGGGGATCAGCCCCAGCATTTT.

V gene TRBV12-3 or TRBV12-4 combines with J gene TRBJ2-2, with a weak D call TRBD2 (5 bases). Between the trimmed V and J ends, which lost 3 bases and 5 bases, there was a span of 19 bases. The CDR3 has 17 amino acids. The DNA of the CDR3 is TGTGCCAGCAGTTTTAAGTTCGGGGTGTCGTGGACCGGGGAGCTGTTTTTT. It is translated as CASSFKFGVSWTGELFF.

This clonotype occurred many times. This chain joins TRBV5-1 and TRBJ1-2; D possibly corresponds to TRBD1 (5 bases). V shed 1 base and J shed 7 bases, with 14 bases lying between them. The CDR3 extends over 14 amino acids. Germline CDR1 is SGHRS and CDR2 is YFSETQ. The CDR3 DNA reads TGCGCCAGCAGCTTGCGAGACAGCTTCGCTGGCTACACCTTC. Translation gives CASSLRDSFAGYTF.

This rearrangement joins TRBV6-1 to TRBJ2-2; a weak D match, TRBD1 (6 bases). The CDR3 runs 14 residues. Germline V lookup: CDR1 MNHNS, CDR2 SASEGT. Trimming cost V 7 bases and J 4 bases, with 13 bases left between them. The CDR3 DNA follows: TGTGCCAGCAAGAGGGGGTTGGTCACCGGGGAGCTGTTTTTT. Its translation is CASKRGLVTGELFF.

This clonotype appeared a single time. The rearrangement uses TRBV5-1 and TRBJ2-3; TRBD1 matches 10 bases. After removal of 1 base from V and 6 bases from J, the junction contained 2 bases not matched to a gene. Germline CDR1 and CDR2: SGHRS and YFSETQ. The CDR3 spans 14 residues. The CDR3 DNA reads TGCGCCAGCAGCTTGCCGGACAGGGGGGATACGCAGTATTTT. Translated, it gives CASSLPDRGDTQYF.

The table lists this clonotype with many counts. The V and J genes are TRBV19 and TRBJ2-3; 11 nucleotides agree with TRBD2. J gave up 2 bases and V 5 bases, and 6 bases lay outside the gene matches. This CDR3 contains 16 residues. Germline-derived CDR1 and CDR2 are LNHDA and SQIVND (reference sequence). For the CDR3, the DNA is TGTGCCAGTAGTCCCGGGACTAGCGGCATCACAGATACGCAGTATTTT. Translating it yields CASSPGTSGITDTQYF.

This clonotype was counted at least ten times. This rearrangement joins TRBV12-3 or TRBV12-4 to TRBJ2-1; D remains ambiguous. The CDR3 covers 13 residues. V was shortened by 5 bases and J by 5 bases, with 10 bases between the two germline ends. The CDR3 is CASSDGPHNEQFF. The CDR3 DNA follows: TGTGCCAGCAGTGACGGTCCTCACAATGAGCAGTTCTTC.

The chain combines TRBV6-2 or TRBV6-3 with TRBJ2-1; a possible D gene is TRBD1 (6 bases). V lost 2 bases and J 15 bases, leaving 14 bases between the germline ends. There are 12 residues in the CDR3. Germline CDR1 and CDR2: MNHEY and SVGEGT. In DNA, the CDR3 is TGTGCCAGCAGTTACCCCCTCGCAGGGGTGTTCTTC. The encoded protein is CASSYPLAGVFF.

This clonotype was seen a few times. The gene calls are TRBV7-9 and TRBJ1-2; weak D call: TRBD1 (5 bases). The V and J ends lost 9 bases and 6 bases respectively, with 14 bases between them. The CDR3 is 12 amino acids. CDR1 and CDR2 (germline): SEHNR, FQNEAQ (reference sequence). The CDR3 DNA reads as TGTGCCAGTCTATCTAGGGGTGATGGCTACACCTTC. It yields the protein CASLSRGDGYTF.

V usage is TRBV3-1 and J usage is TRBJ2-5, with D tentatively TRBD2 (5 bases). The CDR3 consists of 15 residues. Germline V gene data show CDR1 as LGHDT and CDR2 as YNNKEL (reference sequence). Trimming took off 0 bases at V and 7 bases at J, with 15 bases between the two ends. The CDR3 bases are TGTGCCAGCAGCCAAGACGACCATGGACTCGGGACCCAGTACTTC. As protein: CASSQDDHGLGTQYF.

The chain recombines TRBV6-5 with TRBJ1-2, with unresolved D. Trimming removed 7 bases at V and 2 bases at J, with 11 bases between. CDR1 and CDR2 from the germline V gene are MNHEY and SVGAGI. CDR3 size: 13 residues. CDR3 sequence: CASTPGINYGYTF. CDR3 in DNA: TGTGCCAGCACCCCGGGGATAAACTATGGCTACACCTTC.

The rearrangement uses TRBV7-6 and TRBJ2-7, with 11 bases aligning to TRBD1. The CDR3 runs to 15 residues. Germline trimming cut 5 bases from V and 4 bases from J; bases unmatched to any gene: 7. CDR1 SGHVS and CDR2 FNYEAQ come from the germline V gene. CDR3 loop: CASSAPGQGDYEQYF. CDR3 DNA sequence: TGTGCCAGCAGCGCCCCGGGACAGGGGGATTACGAGCAGTACTTC.

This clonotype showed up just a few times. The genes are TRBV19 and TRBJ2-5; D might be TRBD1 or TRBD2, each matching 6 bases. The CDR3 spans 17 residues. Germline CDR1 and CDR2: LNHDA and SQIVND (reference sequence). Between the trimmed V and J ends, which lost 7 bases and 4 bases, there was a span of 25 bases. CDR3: CASKGTPGHEGGETQYF. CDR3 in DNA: TGTGCCAGTAAGGGCACTCCTGGACACGAGGGGGGAGAGACCCAGTACTTC. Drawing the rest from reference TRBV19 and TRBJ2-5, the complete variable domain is DGGITQSPKYLFRKEGQNVTLSCEQNLNHDAMYWYRQDPGQGLRLIYYSQIVNDFQKGDIAEGYSVSREKKESFPLTVTSAQKNPTAFYLCASKGTPGHEGGETQYFGPGTRLLVL.